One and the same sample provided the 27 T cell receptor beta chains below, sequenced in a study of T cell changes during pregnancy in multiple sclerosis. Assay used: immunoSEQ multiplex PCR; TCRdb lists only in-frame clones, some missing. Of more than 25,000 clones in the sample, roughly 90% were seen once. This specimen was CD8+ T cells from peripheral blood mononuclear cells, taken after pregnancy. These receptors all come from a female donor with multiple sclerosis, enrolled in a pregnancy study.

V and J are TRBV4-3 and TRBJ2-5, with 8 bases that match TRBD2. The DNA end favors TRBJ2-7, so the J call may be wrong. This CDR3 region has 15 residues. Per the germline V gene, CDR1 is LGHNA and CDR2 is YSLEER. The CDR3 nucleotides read TGCGCCAGCAGCCAAGAACTAGCGGAGCACTACGAGCAGTACTTC. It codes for CASSQELAEHYEQYF.

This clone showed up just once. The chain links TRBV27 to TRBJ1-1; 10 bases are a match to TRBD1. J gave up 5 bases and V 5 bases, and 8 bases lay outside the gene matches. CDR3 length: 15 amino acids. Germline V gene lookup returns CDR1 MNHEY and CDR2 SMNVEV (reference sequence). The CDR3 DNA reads TGTGCCAGCAGTGGAGAGACAGGGGGCGGAACTGAAGCTTTCTTT. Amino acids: CASSGETGGGTEAFF.

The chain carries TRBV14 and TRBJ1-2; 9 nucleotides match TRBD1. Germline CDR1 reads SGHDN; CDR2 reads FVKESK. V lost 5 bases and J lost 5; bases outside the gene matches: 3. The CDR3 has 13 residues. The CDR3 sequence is CASSIDRGYGYTF. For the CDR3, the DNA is TGTGCCAGCAGCATCGACAGGGGGTATGGCTACACCTTC.

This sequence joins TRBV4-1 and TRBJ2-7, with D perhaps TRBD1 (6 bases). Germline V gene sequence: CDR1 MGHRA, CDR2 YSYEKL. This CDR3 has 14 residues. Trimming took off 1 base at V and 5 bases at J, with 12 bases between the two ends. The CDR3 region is CASSQGQGLDEQYF. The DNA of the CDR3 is TGCGCCAGCAGCCAAGGTCAGGGGTTGGACGAGCAGTACTTC.

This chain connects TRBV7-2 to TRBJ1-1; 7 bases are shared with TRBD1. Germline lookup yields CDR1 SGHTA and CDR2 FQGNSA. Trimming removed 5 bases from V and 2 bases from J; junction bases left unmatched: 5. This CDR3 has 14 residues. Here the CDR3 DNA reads TGTGCCAGCAGCACAGACAGGGCTAACACTGAAGCTTTCTTT. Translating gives CASSTDRANTEAFF.

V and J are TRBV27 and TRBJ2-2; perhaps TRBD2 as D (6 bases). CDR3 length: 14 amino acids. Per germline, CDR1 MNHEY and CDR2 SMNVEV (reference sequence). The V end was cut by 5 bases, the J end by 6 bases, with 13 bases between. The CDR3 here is CASSPGLTPGELFF. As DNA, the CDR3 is TGTGCCAGCAGTCCGGGACTGACGCCCGGGGAGCTGTTTTTT.

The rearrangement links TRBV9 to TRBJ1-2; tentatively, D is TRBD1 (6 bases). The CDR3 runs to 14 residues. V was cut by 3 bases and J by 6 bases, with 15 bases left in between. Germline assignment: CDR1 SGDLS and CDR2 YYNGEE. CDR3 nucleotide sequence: TGTGCCAGCAGCGATAACCGGGACACAGATGGCTACACCTTC. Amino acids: CASSDNRDTDGYTF.

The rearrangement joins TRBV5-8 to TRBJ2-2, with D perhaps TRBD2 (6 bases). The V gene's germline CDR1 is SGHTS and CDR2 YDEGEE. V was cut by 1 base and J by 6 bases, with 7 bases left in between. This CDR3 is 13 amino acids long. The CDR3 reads CASSLLAAGELFF. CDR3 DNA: TGTGCCAGCAGCTTGTTAGCGGCCGGGGAGCTGTTTTTT. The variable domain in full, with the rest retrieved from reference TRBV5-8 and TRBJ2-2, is EAGVTQSPTHLIKTRGQQATLRCSPISGHTSVYWYQQALGLGLQFLLWYDEGEERNRGNFPPRFSGRQFPNYSSELNVNALELEDSALYLCASSLLAAGELFFGEGSRLTVL.

In DNA, the CDR3 is TGTGCCATCAGTGAGCAAATTCTAGCGGGAGGACCCTCACACGAGCAGTACTTC. The encoded protein is CAISEQILAGGPSHEQYF. V usage is TRBV10-3 and J usage is TRBJ2-7; TRBD2 agrees at 11 bases. CDR1 is ENHRY and CDR2 is SYGVKD in the germline V gene. The CDR3 is made up of 18 amino acids. Trimming removed 2 bases from V and 5 bases from J; junction bases left unmatched: 14.

The CDR3 sequence: CASSLPGTGTFEQYF. The CDR3 nucleotides read TGTGCCAGCAGCTTACCCGGGACAGGGACTTTTGAGCAGTACTTC. The chain has TRBV7-3 and TRBJ2-7; 9 bases are a match to TRBD1. J lost 7 bases, V lost 2 bases, and 9 bases had no gene match. The CDR3 is 15 residues long. The germline V gene has CDR1 SGHTA and CDR2 FQGTGA.

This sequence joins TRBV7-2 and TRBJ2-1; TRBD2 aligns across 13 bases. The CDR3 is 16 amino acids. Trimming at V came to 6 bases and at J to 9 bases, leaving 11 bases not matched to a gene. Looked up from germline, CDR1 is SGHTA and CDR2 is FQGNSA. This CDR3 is CASRNPGLAGSTEQFF. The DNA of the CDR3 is TGTGCCAGCAGAAATCCGGGACTAGCGGGGTCTACTGAGCAGTTCTTC.

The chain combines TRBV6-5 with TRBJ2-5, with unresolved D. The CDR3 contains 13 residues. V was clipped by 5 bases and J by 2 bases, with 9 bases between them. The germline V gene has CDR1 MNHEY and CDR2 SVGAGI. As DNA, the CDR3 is TGTGCCAGCAGTGGTGCGGAACAAGAGACCCAGTACTTC. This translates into CASSGAEQETQYF.

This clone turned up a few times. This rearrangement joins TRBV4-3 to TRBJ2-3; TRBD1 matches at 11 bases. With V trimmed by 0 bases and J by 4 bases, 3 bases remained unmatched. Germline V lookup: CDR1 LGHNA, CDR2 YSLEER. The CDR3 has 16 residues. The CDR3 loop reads CASSQDWGQGADTQYF. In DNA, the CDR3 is TGCGCCAGCAGCCAAGATTGGGGACAGGGGGCAGATACGCAGTATTTT.

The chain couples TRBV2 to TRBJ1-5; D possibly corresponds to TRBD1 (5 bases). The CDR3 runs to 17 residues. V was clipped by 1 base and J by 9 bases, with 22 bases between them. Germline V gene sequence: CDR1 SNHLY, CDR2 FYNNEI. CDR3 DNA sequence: TGTGCCAGCAGTGAAGGGAGGAGGGGTTCAGGTGTTCGGCCCCAGCATTTT. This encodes CASSEGRRGSGVRPQHF.

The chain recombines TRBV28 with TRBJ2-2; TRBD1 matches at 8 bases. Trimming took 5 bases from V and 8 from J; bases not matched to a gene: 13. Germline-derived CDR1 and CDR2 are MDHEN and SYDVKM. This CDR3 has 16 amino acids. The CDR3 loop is CASSPLKTQGAGELFF. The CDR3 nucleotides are TGTGCCAGCAGTCCACTAAAAACTCAGGGGGCTGGGGAGCTGTTTTTT.

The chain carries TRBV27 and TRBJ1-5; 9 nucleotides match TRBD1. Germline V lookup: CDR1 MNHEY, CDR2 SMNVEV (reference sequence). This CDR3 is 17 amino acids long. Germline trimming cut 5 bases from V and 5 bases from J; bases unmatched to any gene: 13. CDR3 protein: CASSPKREGQGDQPQHF. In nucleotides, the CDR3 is TGTGCCAGCAGTCCCAAAAGAGAGGGACAGGGAGATCAGCCCCAGCATTTT.

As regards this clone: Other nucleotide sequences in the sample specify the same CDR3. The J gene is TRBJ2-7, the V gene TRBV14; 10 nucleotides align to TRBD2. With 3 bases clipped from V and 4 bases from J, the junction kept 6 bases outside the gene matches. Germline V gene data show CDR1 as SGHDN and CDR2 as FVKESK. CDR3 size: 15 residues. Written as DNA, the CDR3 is TGTGCCAGCAGCCAGACCAGCGGGAGGGGGTACGAGCAGTACTTC. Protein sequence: CASSQTSGRGYEQYF.

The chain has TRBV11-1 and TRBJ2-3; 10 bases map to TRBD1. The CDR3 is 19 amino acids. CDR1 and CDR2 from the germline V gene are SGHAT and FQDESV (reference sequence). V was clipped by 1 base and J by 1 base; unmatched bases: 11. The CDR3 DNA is TGTGCCAGCAGCTTAGAGGCAACGTGGGGGACAGGGGGCACAGATACGCAGTATTTT. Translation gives CASSLEATWGTGGTDTQYF.

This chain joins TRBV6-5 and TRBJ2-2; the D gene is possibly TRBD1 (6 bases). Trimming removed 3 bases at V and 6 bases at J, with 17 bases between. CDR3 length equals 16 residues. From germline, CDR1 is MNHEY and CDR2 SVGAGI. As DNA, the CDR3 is TGTGCCAGCAGTTATAATACAGGGCGAGGAGCCGGGGAGCTGTTTTTT. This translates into CASSYNTGRGAGELFF.

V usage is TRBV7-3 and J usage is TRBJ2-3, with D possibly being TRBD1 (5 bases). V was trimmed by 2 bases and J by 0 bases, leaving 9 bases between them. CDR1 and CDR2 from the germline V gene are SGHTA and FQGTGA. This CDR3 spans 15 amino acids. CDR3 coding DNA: TGTGCCAGCAGCTTATGGGGCTCTAGCACAGATACGCAGTATTTT. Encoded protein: CASSLWGSSTDTQYF.

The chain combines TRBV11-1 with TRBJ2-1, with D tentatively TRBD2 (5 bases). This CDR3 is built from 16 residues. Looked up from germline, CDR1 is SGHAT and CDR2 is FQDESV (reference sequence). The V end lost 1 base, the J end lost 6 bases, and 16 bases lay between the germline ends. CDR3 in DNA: TGTGCCAGCAGCTTAGTGGTGCCACCTCGGGGCAATGAGCAGTTCTTC. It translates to CASSLVVPPRGNEQFF.

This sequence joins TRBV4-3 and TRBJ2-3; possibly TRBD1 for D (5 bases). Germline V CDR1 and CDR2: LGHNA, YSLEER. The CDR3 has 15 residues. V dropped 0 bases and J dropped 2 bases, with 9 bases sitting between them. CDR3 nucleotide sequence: TGCGCCAGCAGCCAAGACAGGGCTCTCACAGATACGCAGTATTTT. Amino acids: CASSQDRALTDTQYF.

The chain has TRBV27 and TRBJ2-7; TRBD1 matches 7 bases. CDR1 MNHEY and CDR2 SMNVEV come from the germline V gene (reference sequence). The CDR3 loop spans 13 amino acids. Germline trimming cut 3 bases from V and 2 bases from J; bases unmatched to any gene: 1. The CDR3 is CASSFDRAYEQYF. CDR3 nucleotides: TGTGCCAGCAGTTTCGACAGGGCCTACGAGCAGTACTTC.

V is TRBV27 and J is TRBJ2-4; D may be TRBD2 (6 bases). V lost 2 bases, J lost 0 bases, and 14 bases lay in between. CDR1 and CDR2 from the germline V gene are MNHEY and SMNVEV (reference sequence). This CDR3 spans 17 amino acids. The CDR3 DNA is TGTGCCAGCAGTTTAACTTGGGGGGAAGTAGCCAAAAACATTCAGTACTTC. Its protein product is CASSLTWGEVAKNIQYF.

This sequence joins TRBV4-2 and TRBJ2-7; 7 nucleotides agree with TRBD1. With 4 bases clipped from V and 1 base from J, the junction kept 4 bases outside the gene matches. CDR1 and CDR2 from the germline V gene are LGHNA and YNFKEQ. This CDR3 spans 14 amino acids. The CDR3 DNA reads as TGTGCCAGCAGCCCTAAGGGACAGTCCTACGAGCAGTACTTC. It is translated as CASSPKGQSYEQYF.

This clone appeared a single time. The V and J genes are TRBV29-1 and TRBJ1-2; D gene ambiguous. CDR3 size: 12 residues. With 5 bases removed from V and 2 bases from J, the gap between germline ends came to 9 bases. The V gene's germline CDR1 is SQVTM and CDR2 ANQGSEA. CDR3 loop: CSVPGSNYGYTF. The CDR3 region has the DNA TGCAGCGTTCCGGGAAGCAACTATGGCTACACCTTC.

The chain's CDR3 is CASSSSGSGYEQYF. The CDR3 DNA is TGTGCCAGCAGCTCTAGCGGGAGTGGCTACGAGCAGTACTTC. The J gene is TRBJ2-7, the V gene TRBV13, with 10 bases aligning to TRBD2. J gave up 3 bases and V 4 bases, and 3 bases lay outside the gene matches. The CDR3 is made up of 14 amino acids. Germline V gene sequence: CDR1 PRHDT, CDR2 FYEKMQ (reference sequence).